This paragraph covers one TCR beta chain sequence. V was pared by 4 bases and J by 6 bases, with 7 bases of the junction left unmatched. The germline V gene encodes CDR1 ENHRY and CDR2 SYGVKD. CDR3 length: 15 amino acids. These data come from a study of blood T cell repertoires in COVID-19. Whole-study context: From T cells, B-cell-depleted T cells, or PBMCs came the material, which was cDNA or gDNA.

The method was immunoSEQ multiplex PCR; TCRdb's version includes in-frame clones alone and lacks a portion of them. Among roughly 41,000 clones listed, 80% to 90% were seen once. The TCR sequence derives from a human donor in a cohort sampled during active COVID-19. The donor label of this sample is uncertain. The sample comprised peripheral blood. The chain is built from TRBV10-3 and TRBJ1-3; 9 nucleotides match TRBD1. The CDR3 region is CAISAGTGTLNTIYF. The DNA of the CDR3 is TGTGCCATCAGTGCCGGGACAGGGACACTAAACACCATATATTTT.